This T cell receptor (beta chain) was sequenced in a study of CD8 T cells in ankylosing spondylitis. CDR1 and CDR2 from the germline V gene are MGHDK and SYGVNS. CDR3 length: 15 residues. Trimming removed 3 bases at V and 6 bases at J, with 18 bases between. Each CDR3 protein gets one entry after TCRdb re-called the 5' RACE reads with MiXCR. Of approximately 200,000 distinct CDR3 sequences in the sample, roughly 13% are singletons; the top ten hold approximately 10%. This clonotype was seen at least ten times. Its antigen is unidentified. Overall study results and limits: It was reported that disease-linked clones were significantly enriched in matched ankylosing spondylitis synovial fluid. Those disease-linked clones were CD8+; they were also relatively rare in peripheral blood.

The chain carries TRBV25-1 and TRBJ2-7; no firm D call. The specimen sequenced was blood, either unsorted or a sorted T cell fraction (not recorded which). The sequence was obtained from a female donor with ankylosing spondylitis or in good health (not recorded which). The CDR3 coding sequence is TGTGCCAGCAGTGACTTCGGACCCGGACGCCTCGAGCAGTACTTC. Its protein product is CASSDFGPGRLEQYF.